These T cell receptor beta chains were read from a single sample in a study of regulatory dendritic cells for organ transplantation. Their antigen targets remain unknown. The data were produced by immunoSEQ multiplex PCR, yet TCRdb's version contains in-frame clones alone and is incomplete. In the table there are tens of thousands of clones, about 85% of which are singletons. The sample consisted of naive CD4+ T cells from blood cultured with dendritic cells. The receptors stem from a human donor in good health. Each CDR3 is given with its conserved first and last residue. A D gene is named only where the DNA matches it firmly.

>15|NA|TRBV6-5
CASSYSVRGRDEAFF
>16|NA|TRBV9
CASSAGEYISSDTQYF
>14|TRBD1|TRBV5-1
CASSLTGGAFEQYF
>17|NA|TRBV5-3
CARSLSLTSQTTGELFF
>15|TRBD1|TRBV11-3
CASSLGTETTDEQFF
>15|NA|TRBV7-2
CASSFALHSYNEQFF
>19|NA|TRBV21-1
CASSKVRGTVLFSHYGYTF
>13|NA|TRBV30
CAWSVGPYYGYTF
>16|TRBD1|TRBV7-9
CASSPKGGQGMVELFF
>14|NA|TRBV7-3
CASSLMGGDQPQHF
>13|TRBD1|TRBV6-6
CASSPDRIYGYTF
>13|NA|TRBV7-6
CASSPRADYGYTF
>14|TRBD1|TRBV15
CATSRDRGKEPQHF
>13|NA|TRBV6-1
CASSEQGRSPLHF
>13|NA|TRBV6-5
CASLGPMNTEAFF
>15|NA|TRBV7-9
CASSSDTSSGNTIYF
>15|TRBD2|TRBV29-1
CSVSLLAGGGNEQFF
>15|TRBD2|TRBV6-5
CASRMTSGGSYEQYF
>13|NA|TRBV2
CASGSESREGYTF
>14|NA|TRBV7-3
CASSSQGSNSPLHF
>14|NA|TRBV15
CATSSSGSKDTQYF
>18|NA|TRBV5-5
CASSLGRKMVLTNEKLFF
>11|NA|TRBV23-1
CASRLGQEQFF
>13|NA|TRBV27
CASSSTQGGAQFF
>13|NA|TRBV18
CASSIQGYNEQFF
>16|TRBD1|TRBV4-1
CASSPLGQGRTGELFF
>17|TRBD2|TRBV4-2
CASSSLGEGLAQDTQYF
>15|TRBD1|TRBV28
CATSGGKGPENTIYF
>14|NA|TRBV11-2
CASSSTSFGNTIYF
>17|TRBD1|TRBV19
CASSIDRGRPGGYEQYF
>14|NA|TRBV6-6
CASSYNPGSDTQYF
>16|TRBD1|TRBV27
CASRPMDRGSGTEAFF
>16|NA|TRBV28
CASSMTGGGPNQPQHF
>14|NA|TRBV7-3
CASSPGRGNTEAFF
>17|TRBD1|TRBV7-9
CASSPRRTGGPGNTIYF
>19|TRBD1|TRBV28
CASSHKGQGYMPRQETQYF
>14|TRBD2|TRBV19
CASAASGGNNEQFF
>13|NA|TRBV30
CAWSVSGDQPQHF
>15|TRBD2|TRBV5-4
CASSLSAGGIYEQYF
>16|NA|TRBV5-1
CASSTALEFTGYGYTF
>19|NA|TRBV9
CASSVAPGGDSISGNTIYF
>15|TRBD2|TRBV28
CASRPRLAAALEQYF
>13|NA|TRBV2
CASSVLSNNEQFF
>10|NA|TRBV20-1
CSAVNTEAFF
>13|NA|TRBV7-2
CASSPGQPYGYTF
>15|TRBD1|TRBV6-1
CASSEDRGPGNEQFF
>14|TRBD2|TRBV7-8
CASSLRLAAYEQYF
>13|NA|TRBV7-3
CASSGEGLTEAFF
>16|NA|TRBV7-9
CASSPNSGRSTDTQYF
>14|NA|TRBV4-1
CASSGRDSNQPQHF
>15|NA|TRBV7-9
CASSLRLGGAYEQYF
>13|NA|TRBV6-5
CASSRDPQVAAFF
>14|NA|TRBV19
CASKEQGLNTEAFF
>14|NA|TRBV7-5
CARSLGGTLYGYTF
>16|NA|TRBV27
CASRPMGDIAKNIQYF
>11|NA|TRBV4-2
CASSQYNEQFF
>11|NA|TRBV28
CASRGIGEQYF
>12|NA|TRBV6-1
CASRQTTDTQYF